The 19 T cell receptor beta chains below all came from one sample that was sequenced in a study of T cells in Graves' hyperthyroidism and ophthalmopathy. The investigators amplified TCR beta CDR3 regions from RNA transcripts. Primed by the HTBI set, a first-round RT-PCR was run on the TCR CDR3. TCRdb recomputed calls from the multiplex PCR reads with MiXCR, one row per CDR3 protein. The sample gives fewer than 550,000 distinct CDR3 sequences, 15% to 19% of which show up once; about 7.7% is in the top ten. Sequences were obtained from blood. These TCRs come from a woman aged 18 to 35 with Graves' hyperthyroidism.

In this sample, this clonotype turned up many times. The chain recombines TRBV4-1 with TRBJ1-5; D call uncertain. The V and J ends lost 0 bases and 5 bases respectively, with 5 bases between them. Germline CDR1 reads MGHRA; CDR2 reads YSYEKL. CDR3 size: 13 residues. CDR3 sequence reads: CASSQDRDQPQHF. The DNA for the CDR3 is TGCGCCAGCAGCCAAGATAGGGATCAGCCCCAGCATTTT.

This clonotype was counted ten times or more. V and J are TRBV11-3 and TRBJ2-3, with 8 bases fitting TRBD2. The germline V gene encodes CDR1 SGHNT and CDR2 YENEEA. CDR3 length: 16 residues. J lost 3 bases, V lost 2 bases, and 7 bases had no gene match. The chain's CDR3 is CASSLRSSGSTDTQYF. As DNA, the CDR3 is TGTGCCAGCAGCTTACGGTCGAGCGGGAGTACAGATACGCAGTATTTT.

The V call is TRBV20-1, the J call TRBJ1-3; no clear D. V lost 1 base and J 4 bases, leaving 17 bases between the germline ends. In germline, CDR1 is DFQATT, CDR2 SNEGSKA (reference sequence). The CDR3 is 16 residues long. The CDR3 protein is CSARAGRPYSGNTIYF. The CDR3 region has the DNA TGCAGTGCTAGAGCCGGTCGCCCCTACTCAGGAAACACCATATATTTT.

There are many counts of this clonotype. The rearrangement joins TRBV3-1 to TRBJ1-6; D gene uncertain. Trimming removed 4 bases at V and 10 bases at J, with 11 bases between. This CDR3 contains 13 residues. Germline CDR1 LGHDT, CDR2 YNNKEL (reference sequence). CDR3 loop: CASSLLLGSPLHF. CDR3 nucleotide sequence: TGTGCCAGCAGCCTTTTGCTGGGATCACCCCTCCACTTT.

This clonotype has a count of ten or more. The gene calls are TRBV20-1 and TRBJ2-7, with D tentatively TRBD1 (5 bases). From germline, CDR1 is DFQATT and CDR2 SNEGSKA (reference sequence). Trimming left V 0 bases short and J 2 bases short, with 8 bases between. This CDR3 is built from 13 residues. CDR3 sequence: CSARDLQAYEQYF. The CDR3 DNA follows: TGCAGTGCTAGAGATTTACAGGCCTACGAGCAGTACTTC.

The chain has TRBV4-1 and TRBJ2-2, with 9 bases aligning to TRBD1. Germline values: CDR1 MGHRA, CDR2 YSYEKL. The CDR3 is made up of 17 amino acids. After removal of 4 bases from V and 4 bases from J, the junction contained 10 bases not matched to a gene. As DNA, the CDR3 is TGCGCCAGCAGCCCGGGACAGGGAAGGTCGAGCACCGGGGAGCTGTTTTTT. This translates into CASSPGQGRSSTGELFF.

The sample holds a few counts of this clonotype. This chain connects TRBV20-1 to TRBJ1-6; perhaps TRBD1 as D (5 bases). Germline V gives CDR1 DFQATT, CDR2 SNEGSKA (reference sequence). The CDR3 is 18 amino acids. Trimming removed 0 bases from V and 0 bases from J, with 15 bases in between. The CDR3 loop reads CSARDLIWGGSYNSPLHF. The CDR3 DNA reads as TGCAGTGCTAGAGACCTAATCTGGGGGGGCTCCTATAATTCACCCCTCCACTTT.

This clonotype has at least ten counts. The chain uses TRBV27 and TRBJ2-3; 7 nucleotides match TRBD2. Germline V lookup: CDR1 MNHEY, CDR2 SMNVEV (reference sequence). V trimming: 4 bases; J trimming: 0 bases; junction bases outside the gene matches: 7. The CDR3 is 16 amino acids. The CDR3 spells CASSSWDYLSTDTQYF. CDR3 bases: TGTGCCAGCAGTTCCTGGGACTATCTTAGCACAGATACGCAGTATTTT.

This clonotype was detected ten times or more. V and J are TRBV6-1 and TRBJ1-1; no reliable D call. Germline CDR1 is MNHNS and CDR2 is SASEGT. Trimming cost V 0 bases and J 0 bases, with 8 bases left between them. This CDR3 is built from 15 residues. The CDR3 bases are TGTGCCAGCAGTGAAGCAAGAGGGCTGAACACTGAAGCTTTCTTT. It is translated as CASSEARGLNTEAFF.

This clonotype came up many times. The chain carries TRBV5-1 and TRBJ2-7, with D perhaps TRBD1 (6 bases). Trimming took off 2 bases at V and 3 bases at J, with 15 bases between the two ends. The CDR3 consists of 15 residues. In germline, CDR1 is SGHRS, CDR2 YFSETQ. The CDR3 nucleotides are TGCGCCAGCAGCTTACCGGGACAAGGACACTACGAGCAGTACTTC. Encoded protein: CASSLPGQGHYEQYF.

This clonotype was recorded at least ten times. The rearrangement uses TRBV9 and TRBJ2-1; D possibly corresponds to TRBD2 (6 bases). Germline values: CDR1 SGDLS, CDR2 YYNGEE. Trimming took 0 bases from V and 5 from J, leaving 9 bases between them. The CDR3 extends over 14 amino acids. CDR3 coding DNA: TGTGCCAGCAGCGTAGCGGGGGACGACAATGAGCAGTTCTTC. Amino acid sequence: CASSVAGDDNEQFF.

This clonotype has at least ten counts. This chain connects TRBV20-1 to TRBJ2-5, with TRBD2 matching over 7 bases. After removal of 0 bases from V and 4 bases from J, the junction contained 5 bases not matched to a gene. Germline V lookup: CDR1 DFQATT, CDR2 SNEGSKA (reference sequence). This CDR3 contains 14 residues. In DNA, the CDR3 is TGCAGTGCTAGAGAGTACCGGGAGGTAGAGACCCAGTACTTC. Protein: CSAREYREVETQYF.

The chain combines TRBV19 with TRBJ2-6, with 7 bases fitting TRBD2. J was trimmed by 2 bases and V by 4 bases; bases with no gene match: 5. Per germline, CDR1 LNHDA and CDR2 SQIVND (reference sequence). The CDR3 is 16 residues long. CDR3 DNA: TGTGCCAGTAGTACTTCGCGGGAGACTGGGGCCAACGTCCTGACTTTC. Protein product: CASSTSRETGANVLTF.

The sample holds many counts of this clonotype. The rearrangement links TRBV24-1 to TRBJ1-5; D gene uncertain. The CDR3 is made up of 14 amino acids. From germline, CDR1 is KGHDR and CDR2 SFDVKD. Trimming pared 3 bases from V and 5 bases from J, leaving 10 bases between. As DNA, the CDR3 is TGTGCCACCAGTGATCCCTGGAATTATCAGCCCCAGCATTTT. Encoded protein: CATSDPWNYQPQHF.

In this sample, this clonotype turned up many times. V gene TRBV5-1 combines with J gene TRBJ2-7; D gene ambiguous. The germline V and J ends were trimmed by 7 bases and 3 bases, with 8 bases remaining between them. CDR3 length: 11 amino acids. CDR1 and CDR2 (germline): SGHRS, YFSETQ. The CDR3 DNA reads as TGCGCCAGCCGGCAGAGCTACGAGCAGTACTTC. The encoded protein is CASRQSYEQYF.

This clonotype was seen a handful of times. The rearrangement joins TRBV12-3 or TRBV12-4 to TRBJ2-5; 8 bases are shared with TRBD2. CDR3 size: 13 residues. Trimming took 4 bases from V and 13 from J; bases not matched to a gene: 11. The CDR3 nucleotides are TGTGCCAGCAGTTCCCCCGGGGGGGCCGTCCCGTACTTC. Translated, it gives CASSSPGGAVPYF.

This clonotype was counted at least ten times. The rearrangement links TRBV2 to TRBJ2-1; 10 bases match TRBD2. The CDR3 is 16 residues long. Trimming removed 4 bases from V and 7 bases from J; junction bases left unmatched: 10. Per the germline V gene, CDR1 is SNHLY and CDR2 is FYNNEI. In DNA form, the CDR3 reads TGTGCCAGCAGTGTTTTAGCGGGAGGAAGGGGGAATGAGCAGTTCTTC. It yields the protein CASSVLAGGRGNEQFF.

At least ten counts were recorded for this clonotype. This sequence joins TRBV10-3 and TRBJ2-7; the D gene is possibly TRBD2 (5 bases). This CDR3 has 15 amino acids. V lost 6 bases and J 3 bases, leaving 18 bases between the germline ends. The germline CDR1 and CDR2 sequences are ENHRY and SYGVKD. The CDR3 region has the DNA TGTGCCATCAGAAGCGGACTGGGAGCCCTCTACGAGCAGTACTTC. Its protein product is CAIRSGLGALYEQYF.

The genes are TRBV12-3 or TRBV12-4 and TRBJ2-7, with TRBD2 matching over 7 bases. This CDR3 has 16 amino acids. Trimming took 3 bases from V and 1 from J; bases not matched to a gene: 9. The CDR3 DNA is TGTGCCAGCAGTTTTGGACTAACGGGGGGTTCCTACGAGCAGTACTTC. Translation gives CASSFGLTGGSYEQYF.